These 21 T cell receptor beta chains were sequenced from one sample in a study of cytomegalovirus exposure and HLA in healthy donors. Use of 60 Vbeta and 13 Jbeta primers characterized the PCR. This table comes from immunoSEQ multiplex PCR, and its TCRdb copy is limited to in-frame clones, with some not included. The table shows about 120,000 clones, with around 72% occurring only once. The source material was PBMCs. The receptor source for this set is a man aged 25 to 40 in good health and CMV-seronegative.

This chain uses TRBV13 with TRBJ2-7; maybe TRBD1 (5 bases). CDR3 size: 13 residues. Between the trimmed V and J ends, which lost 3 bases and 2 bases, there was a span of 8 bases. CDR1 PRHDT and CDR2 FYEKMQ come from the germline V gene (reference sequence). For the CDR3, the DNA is TGTGCCAGCAGCTTGGGCAGGGCCTACGAGCAGTACTTC. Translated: CASSLGRAYEQYF.

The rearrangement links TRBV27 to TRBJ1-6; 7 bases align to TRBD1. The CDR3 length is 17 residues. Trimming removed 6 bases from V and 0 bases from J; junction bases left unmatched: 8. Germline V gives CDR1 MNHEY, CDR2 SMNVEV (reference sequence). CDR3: CASSRDSASSYNSPLHF. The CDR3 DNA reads TGTGCCAGCAGCCGGGACAGCGCGAGCTCCTATAATTCACCCCTCCACTTT.

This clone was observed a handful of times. CDR3 region: CASSSPRGAGANVLTF. In DNA, the CDR3 is TGTGCCAGCAGCTCCCCCCGGGGGGCTGGGGCCAACGTCCTGACTTTC. The chain is built from TRBV7-9 and TRBJ2-6; 7 bases fit TRBD2. Germline lookup yields CDR1 SEHNR and CDR2 FQNEAQ (reference sequence). The CDR3 consists of 16 residues. Trimming cost V 4 bases and J 2 bases; bases outside gene matches: 5.

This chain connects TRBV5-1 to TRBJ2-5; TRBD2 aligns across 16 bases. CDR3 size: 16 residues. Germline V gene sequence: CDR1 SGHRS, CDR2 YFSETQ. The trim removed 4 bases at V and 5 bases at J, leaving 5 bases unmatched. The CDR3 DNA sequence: TGCGCCAGCAGCCCAGGGACTAGCGGGGGGGGTGAGACCCAGTACTTC. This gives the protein CASSPGTSGGGETQYF.

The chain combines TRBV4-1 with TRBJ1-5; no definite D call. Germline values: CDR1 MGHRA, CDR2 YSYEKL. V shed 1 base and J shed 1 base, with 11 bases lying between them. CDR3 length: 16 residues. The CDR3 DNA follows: TGCGCCAGCAGCCAAGGGCGGGGAGTCAGCAATCAGCCCCAGCATTTT. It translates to CASSQGRGVSNQPQHF.

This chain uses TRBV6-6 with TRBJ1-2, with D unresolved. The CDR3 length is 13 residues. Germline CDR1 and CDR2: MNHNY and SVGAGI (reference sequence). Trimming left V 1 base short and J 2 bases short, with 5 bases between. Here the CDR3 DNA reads TGTGCCAGCAGTTACTTACAGAACTATGGCTACACCTTC. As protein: CASSYLQNYGYTF.

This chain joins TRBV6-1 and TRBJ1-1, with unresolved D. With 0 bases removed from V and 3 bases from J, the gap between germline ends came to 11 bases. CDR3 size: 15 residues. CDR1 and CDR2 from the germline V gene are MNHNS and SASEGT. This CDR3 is CASSEAETLYTEAFF. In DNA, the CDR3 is TGTGCCAGCAGTGAAGCCGAAACATTGTACACTGAAGCTTTCTTT.

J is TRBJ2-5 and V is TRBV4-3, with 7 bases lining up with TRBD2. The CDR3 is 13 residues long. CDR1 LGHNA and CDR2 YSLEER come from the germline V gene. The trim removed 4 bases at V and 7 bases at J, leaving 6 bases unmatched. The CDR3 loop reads CASSRDGGGTQYF. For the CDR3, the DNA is TGCGCCAGCAGCCGGGACGGCGGGGGGACCCAGTACTTC.

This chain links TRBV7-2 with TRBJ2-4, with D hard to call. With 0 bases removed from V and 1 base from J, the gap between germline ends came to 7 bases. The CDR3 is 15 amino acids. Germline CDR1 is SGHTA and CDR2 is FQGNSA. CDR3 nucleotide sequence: TGTGCCAGCAGCTTAGCATCAGTGGCCAAAAACATTCAGTACTTC. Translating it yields CASSLASVAKNIQYF.

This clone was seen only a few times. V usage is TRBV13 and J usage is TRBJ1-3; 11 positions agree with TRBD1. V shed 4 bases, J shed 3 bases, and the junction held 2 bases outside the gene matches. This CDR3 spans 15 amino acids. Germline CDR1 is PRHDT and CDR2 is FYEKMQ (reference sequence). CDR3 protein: CASSSGTGGGNTIYF. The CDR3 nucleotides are TGTGCCAGCAGCTCGGGGACAGGGGGTGGAAACACCATATATTTT.

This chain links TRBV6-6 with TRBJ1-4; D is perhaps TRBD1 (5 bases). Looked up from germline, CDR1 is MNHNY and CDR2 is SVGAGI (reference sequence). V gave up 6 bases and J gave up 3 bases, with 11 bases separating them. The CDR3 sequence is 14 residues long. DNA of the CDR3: TGTGCCAGCAGCCAGGGTATGGCTAATGAAAAACTGTTTTTT. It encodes CASSQGMANEKLFF.

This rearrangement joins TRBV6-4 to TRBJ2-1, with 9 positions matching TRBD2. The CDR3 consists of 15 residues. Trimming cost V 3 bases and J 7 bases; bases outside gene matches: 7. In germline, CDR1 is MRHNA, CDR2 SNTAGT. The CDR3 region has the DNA TGTGCCAGCAGTGAAGGCGGGGGGGGACAAAATGAGCAGTTCTTC. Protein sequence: CASSEGGGGQNEQFF.

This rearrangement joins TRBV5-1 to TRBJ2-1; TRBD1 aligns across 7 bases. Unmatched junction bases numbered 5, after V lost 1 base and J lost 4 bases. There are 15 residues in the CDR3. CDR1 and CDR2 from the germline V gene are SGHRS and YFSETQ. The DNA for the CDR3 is TGCGCCAGCAGCTTGAAGGGACAGCTTTACAATGAGCAGTTCTTC. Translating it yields CASSLKGQLYNEQFF.

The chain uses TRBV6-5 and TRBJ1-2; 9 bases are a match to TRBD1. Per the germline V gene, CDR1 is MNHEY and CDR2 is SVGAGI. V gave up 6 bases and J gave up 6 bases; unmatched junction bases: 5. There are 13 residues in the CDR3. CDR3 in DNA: TGTGCCAGCAGGCAGACAGGGGGACATGGCTACACCTTC. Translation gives CASRQTGGHGYTF.

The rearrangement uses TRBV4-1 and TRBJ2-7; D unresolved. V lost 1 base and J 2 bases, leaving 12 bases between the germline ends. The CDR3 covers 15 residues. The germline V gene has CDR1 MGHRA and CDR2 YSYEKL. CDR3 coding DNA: TGCGCCAGCAGCCAAGCGTCCACAGAGACCTACGAGCAGTACTTC. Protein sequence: CASSQASTETYEQYF.

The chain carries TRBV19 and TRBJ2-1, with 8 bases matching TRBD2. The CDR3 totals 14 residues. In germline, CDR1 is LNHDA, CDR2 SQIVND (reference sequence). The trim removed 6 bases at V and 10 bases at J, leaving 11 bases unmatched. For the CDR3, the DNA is TGTGCCAGTAGAATCGGGGGGGGGAATGGGGAGCAGTTCTTC. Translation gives CASRIGGGNGEQFF.

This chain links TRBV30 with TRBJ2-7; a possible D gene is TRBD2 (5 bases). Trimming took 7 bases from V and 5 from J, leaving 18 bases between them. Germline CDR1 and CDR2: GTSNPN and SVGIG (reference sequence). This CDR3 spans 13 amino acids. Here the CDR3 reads CAFSHGVSNEQYF. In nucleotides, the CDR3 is TGTGCCTTCTCACACGGGGTATCGAACGAGCAGTACTTC.

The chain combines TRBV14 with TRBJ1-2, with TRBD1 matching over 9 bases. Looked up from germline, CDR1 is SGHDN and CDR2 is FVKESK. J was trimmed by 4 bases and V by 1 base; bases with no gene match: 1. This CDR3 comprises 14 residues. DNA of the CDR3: TGTGCCAGCAGCCAAGGGACAGGGGTCTATGGCTACACCTTC. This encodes CASSQGTGVYGYTF.

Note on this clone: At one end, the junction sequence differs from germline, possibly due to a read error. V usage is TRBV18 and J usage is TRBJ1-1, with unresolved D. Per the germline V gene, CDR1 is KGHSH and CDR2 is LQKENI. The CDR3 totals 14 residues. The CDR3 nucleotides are TGTGCCAGTTCACCACCGTCCAGAATCACTGAAGCTTTCTTT. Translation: CASSPPSRITEAFF. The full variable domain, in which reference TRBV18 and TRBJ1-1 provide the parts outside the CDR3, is NAGVMQNPRHLVRRRGQEARLRCSPMKGHSHVYWYRQLPEEGLKFMVYLQKENIIDESGMPKERFSAEFPKEGPSILRIQQVVRGDSAAYFCASSPPSRITEAFFGQGTRLTVV.

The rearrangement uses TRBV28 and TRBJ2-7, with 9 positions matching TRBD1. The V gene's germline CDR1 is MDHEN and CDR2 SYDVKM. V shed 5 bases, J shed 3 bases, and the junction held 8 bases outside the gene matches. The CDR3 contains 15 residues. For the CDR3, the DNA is TGTGCCAGCAGTCCCCGGACAGGGGTGATCTACGAGCAGTACTTC. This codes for CASSPRTGVIYEQYF.

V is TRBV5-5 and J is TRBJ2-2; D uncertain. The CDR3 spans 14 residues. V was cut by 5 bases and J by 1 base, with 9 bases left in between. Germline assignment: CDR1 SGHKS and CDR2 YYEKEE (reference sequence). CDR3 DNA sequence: TGTGCCAGCAGGAGAGAGTGGAACACCGGGGAGCTGTTTTTT. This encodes CASRREWNTGELFF.